The sequence of this TCR beta chain was determined in a study of cytomegalovirus exposure and HLA in healthy donors. Notes on the study in general: There was a cluster of highly shared sequence variants that was likely a sequencing artifact.

Vbeta (60) and Jbeta (13) primers were used in the PCR. The assay was immunoSEQ multiplex PCR, and TCRdb's table has in-frame clones only and misses some. Of 100,000 to 150,000 clones listed, roughly two thirds are singletons. A note on this clone: Antigen specificity is unknown.

The sample was PBMCs. This TCR was recovered from a man aged 25 to 40 in good health and CMV-seropositive.

CDR3: CASSQDKTGGGSNEKLFF. The CDR3 bases are TGTGCCAGCAGCCAAGACAAGACAGGGGGCGGATCTAATGAAAAACTGTTTTTT. The rearrangement joins TRBV4-2 to TRBJ1-4, with 10 bases that match TRBD1. Trimming took 0 bases from V and 3 from J; bases not matched to a gene: 7. This CDR3 comprises 18 residues. Germline CDR1 LGHNA, CDR2 YNFKEQ.